A selection of T cell receptor beta chains follows, all from one sample in a study of T cell responses to AZD1222 COVID-19 vaccine. Only in-frame clones appear in the TCRdb table, and some are missing; sequencing was by immunoSEQ multiplex PCR. Of 60,000 to 75,000 clones in the sample, over 60% were seen once. This specimen was peripheral blood, taken 28 days after the second AZD1222 dose. The receptor set was obtained from an adult who received the AZD1222 COVID-19 vaccine. Each CDR3 is given with its conserved first and last residue. D genes are given only for firm matches. Rows give clone size only sometimes, using once, few, many, or a class for an expanded clone.

j_gene: TRBJ2-2
d_gene: .
len: 14
v_gene: TRBV19
abundance: .
CDR3nt: TGTGCCAGTAGTATGACTTCGAACACCGGGGAGCTGTTTTTT
CDR3aa: CASSMTSNTGELFF

j_gene: TRBJ2-1
d_gene: TRBD1
len: 15
v_gene: TRBV6-1
abundance: .
CDR3nt: TGTGCCAGCAGTGAAAGCCAGGGGGCCTACAATGAGCAGTTCTTC
CDR3aa: CASSESQGAYNEQFF

j_gene: TRBJ1-6
d_gene: .
len: 13
v_gene: TRBV6-5
abundance: .
CDR3nt: TGTGCCAGCATGATTTCCTATAATTCACCCCTCCACTTT
CDR3aa: CASMISYNSPLHF

j_gene: TRBJ1-4
d_gene: TRBD1
len: 13
v_gene: TRBV6-1
abundance: .
CDR3nt: TGTGCCAGCAGTCCGGACAGGGCTGAAAAACTGTTTTTT
CDR3aa: CASSPDRAEKLFF

j_gene: TRBJ2-7
d_gene: .
len: 13
v_gene: TRBV2
abundance: .
CDR3nt: TGTGCCAGCAGTGAACCCTTCTCCTACGAGCAGTACTTC
CDR3aa: CASSEPFSYEQYF

j_gene: TRBJ1-5
d_gene: .
len: 15
v_gene: TRBV6-1
abundance: .
CDR3nt: TGTGCCAGCAGTGAAGGGGCGGAAGACAATCAGCCCCAGCATTTT
CDR3aa: CASSEGAEDNQPQHF

j_gene: TRBJ1-1
d_gene: TRBD1
len: 15
v_gene: TRBV7-9
abundance: .
CDR3nt: TGTGCCAGCAGCTTACAAGAGACAGGGAGGTCTGAAGCTTTCTTT
CDR3aa: CASSLQETGRSEAFF

j_gene: TRBJ1-3
d_gene: .
len: 15
v_gene: TRBV9
abundance: .
CDR3nt: TGTGCCAGCAGCCCCCGGGTGGGGCAGGGAAACACCATATATTTT
CDR3aa: CASSPRVGQGNTIYF

j_gene: TRBJ1-2
d_gene: .
len: 13
v_gene: TRBV30
abundance: .
CDR3nt: TGTGCCTGGAGTGCAGACAGAGACTATGGCTACACCTTC
CDR3aa: CAWSADRDYGYTF

j_gene: TRBJ2-7
d_gene: .
len: 14
v_gene: TRBV19
abundance: .
CDR3nt: TGTGCCAGTAGTATTCGGGGCAGAAACTACGAGCAGTACTTC
CDR3aa: CASSIRGRNYEQYF

j_gene: TRBJ2-3
d_gene: TRBD2
len: 20
v_gene: TRBV10-2
abundance: .
CDR3nt: TGCGCCAGCAGTAGTCGACAGGGAAGGACTAGCGGGGGGGCGGCAGATACGCAGTATTTT
CDR3aa: CASSSRQGRTSGGAADTQYF

j_gene: TRBJ2-1
d_gene: TRBD1
len: 14
v_gene: TRBV5-1
abundance: .
CDR3nt: TGCGCCAGCAGAAGGTCGGGACAGGGAGATGAGCAGTTCTTC
CDR3aa: CASRRSGQGDEQFF

j_gene: TRBJ1-4
d_gene: TRBD1
len: 14
v_gene: TRBV6-5
abundance: once
CDR3nt: TGTGCCAGCAGTCTCGGGACAGCTAATGAAAAACTGTTTTTT
CDR3aa: CASSLGTANEKLFF

j_gene: TRBJ2-6
d_gene: .
len: 18
v_gene: TRBV4-1
abundance: once
CDR3nt: TGCGCCAGCAGCCAAGAGCCGGGTGAAAAATCTGGGGCCAACGTCCTGACTTTC
CDR3aa: CASSQEPGEKSGANVLTF

j_gene: TRBJ1-2
d_gene: .
len: 13
v_gene: TRBV19
abundance: .
CDR3nt: TGTGCCAGTAGTATGGTACGGGACTATGGCTACACCTTC
CDR3aa: CASSMVRDYGYTF

j_gene: TRBJ1-4
d_gene: .
len: 16
v_gene: TRBV7-2
abundance: .
CDR3nt: TGTGCCAGCAGCTCAGGCGACAGTTTACTTAATGAAAAACTGTTTTTT
CDR3aa: CASSSGDSLLNEKLFF

j_gene: TRBJ1-1
d_gene: .
len: 13
v_gene: TRBV5-1
abundance: .
CDR3nt: TGCGCCAGCAGCTTGGCCGATGACACTGAAGCTTTCTTT
CDR3aa: CASSLADDTEAFF

j_gene: TRBJ1-1
d_gene: .
len: 16
v_gene: TRBV20-1
abundance: few
CDR3nt: TGCAGTGCTAGTCCAGATGTGAGTGGGCTGAACACTGAAGCTTTCTTT
CDR3aa: CSASPDVSGLNTEAFF

j_gene: TRBJ2-5
d_gene: .
len: 15
v_gene: TRBV6-1
abundance: .
CDR3nt: TGTGCCAGCAGTGAAGGGGGTAGCAGTTCGGAGACCCAGTACTTC
CDR3aa: CASSEGGSSSETQYF

j_gene: TRBJ2-7
d_gene: .
len: 11
v_gene: TRBV30
abundance: .
CDR3nt: TGTGCCTGGAGTAGTAGATACGAGCAGTACTTC
CDR3aa: CAWSSRYEQYF

j_gene: TRBJ2-1
d_gene: .
len: 21
v_gene: TRBV3-1/TRBV3-2
abundance: .
CDR3nt: TGTGCCAGCAGCCAAGCTTCCAAAGGTTTTGGGCCCACGGGGGACTACAATGAGCAGTTCTTC
CDR3aa: CASSQASKGFGPTGDYNEQFF

j_gene: TRBJ1-3
d_gene: .
len: 16
v_gene: TRBV18
abundance: .
CDR3nt: TGTGCCAGCTCGCCCGGCGTCGCAGGGAATGGAAACACCATATATTTT
CDR3aa: CASSPGVAGNGNTIYF

j_gene: TRBJ1-5
d_gene: TRBD1
len: 15
v_gene: TRBV9
abundance: .
CDR3nt: TGTGCCAGCAGCCCGACAGGGAGTAACAATCAGCCCCAGCATTTT
CDR3aa: CASSPTGSNNQPQHF

j_gene: TRBJ1-2
d_gene: .
len: 13
v_gene: TRBV4-3
abundance: .
CDR3nt: TGCGCCAGCAGCCAATCCGGGGAATATGGCTACACCTTC
CDR3aa: CASSQSGEYGYTF

j_gene: TRBJ2-5
d_gene: TRBD1
len: 15
v_gene: TRBV11-2
abundance: .
CDR3nt: TGTGCCAGCAGCCCGATATGGGACAGCCAAGAGACCCAGTACTTC
CDR3aa: CASSPIWDSQETQYF

j_gene: TRBJ1-4
d_gene: .
len: 11
v_gene: TRBV20-1
abundance: .
CDR3nt: TGCAGTGGGGAAGAGAATGAAAAACTGTTTTTT
CDR3aa: CSGEENEKLFF

j_gene: TRBJ1-3
d_gene: .
len: 14
v_gene: TRBV7-9
abundance: .
CDR3nt: TGTGCCAGCAGCCCAACCGTCTCTGGAAACACCATATATTTT
CDR3aa: CASSPTVSGNTIYF

j_gene: TRBJ2-3
d_gene: .
len: 16
v_gene: TRBV28
abundance: once
CDR3nt: TGTGCCAGCAGTCATCTCGTCGGTGGTGGGCCAGATACGCAGTATTTT
CDR3aa: CASSHLVGGGPDTQYF

j_gene: TRBJ1-3
d_gene: TRBD1
len: 17
v_gene: TRBV28
abundance: .
CDR3nt: TGTGCCAGCAGTCCTCCCCTGGGACAGGAGACTGGAAACACCATATATTTT
CDR3aa: CASSPPLGQETGNTIYF

j_gene: TRBJ2-7
d_gene: TRBD2
len: 15
v_gene: TRBV5-6
abundance: once
CDR3nt: TGTGCCAGCAGCTTGTTCGGCGGGGGGGCATCTGAGCAGTACTTC
CDR3aa: CASSLFGGGASEQYF

j_gene: TRBJ2-1
d_gene: .
len: 11
v_gene: TRBV5-1
abundance: .
CDR3nt: TGCGCCAGCAGTCAGAGAAATGAGCAGTTCTTC
CDR3aa: CASSQRNEQFF

j_gene: TRBJ1-1
d_gene: TRBD1
len: 12
v_gene: TRBV6-6
abundance: .
CDR3nt: TGTGCCAGCAGAAACCAGGGGGCCACAGCTTTCTTT
CDR3aa: CASRNQGATAFF

j_gene: TRBJ2-3
d_gene: TRBD1
len: 14
v_gene: TRBV5-4
abundance: once
CDR3nt: TGTGCCAGCAGCATCCGGACAGGGACAGATACGCAGTATTTT
CDR3aa: CASSIRTGTDTQYF